This is a list of T cell receptor beta chains from one sample in a study of T cell responses to AZD1222 COVID-19 vaccine. TCRdb keeps only in-frame clones here, not all; method: immunoSEQ multiplex PCR. The sample carries about 48,000 clones, 86% recorded once. The sample consisted of peripheral blood, taken 28 days after the second AZD1222 dose. The receptors here all came from an adult who received the AZD1222 COVID-19 vaccine. Both conserved end residues are part of each CDR3. D genes are given only for firm matches. Only part of the rows carry a size: once, few, many, or a class if the clone is expanded.

j_call clone_size d_call v_call cdr3_aa cdr3_nt
TRBJ2-7 . . TRBV19 CASTALQGYEQYF TGTGCCAGTACAGCTCTTCAAGGCTACGAGCAGTACTTC
TRBJ2-7 . TRBD2 TRBV19 CASSTSGGSYEQYF TGTGCCAGTAGTACCTCCGGGGGGTCCTACGAGCAGTACTTC
TRBJ1-2 few TRBD1 TRBV2 CASSGEGTGNYGYTF TGTGCCAGCAGTGGTGAAGGGACAGGGAACTATGGCTACACCTTC
TRBJ2-3 few . TRBV28 CASSLGQRKSTDTQYF TGTGCCAGCAGTTTAGGTCAAAGAAAGAGCACAGATACGCAGTATTTT
TRBJ2-1 . . TRBV7-3 CASSPSQAYSEQFF TGTGCCAGCAGCCCATCCCAAGCGTATAGTGAGCAGTTCTTC
TRBJ1-2 few . TRBV5-1 CASSGGVLYGYTF TGCGCCAGCAGCGGCGGGGTTCTTTATGGCTACACCTTC
TRBJ2-1 . . TRBV28 CASSPGMWAVEQFF TGTGCCAGCAGCCCCGGGATGTGGGCGGTCGAGCAGTTCTTC
TRBJ2-7 . TRBD1 TRBV5-1 CASRPGQESYEQYF TGCGCCAGCAGACCGGGACAGGAATCCTACGAGCAGTACTTC
TRBJ1-5 . TRBD1 TRBV19 CASSTTGGRNQPQHF TGTGCCAGTAGTACAACAGGGGGGCGGAATCAGCCCCAGCATTTT
TRBJ2-2 . . TRBV7-8 CASSQGGSTGELFF TGTGCCAGCAGCCAGGGAGGCAGCACCGGGGAGCTGTTTTTT
TRBJ2-5 . TRBD2 TRBV7-9 CASSHQAGAQETQYF TGTGCCAGCAGCCACCAAGCGGGAGCACAAGAGACCCAGTACTTC
TRBJ1-3 . TRBD1 TRBV19 CASSAQGAAGNTIYF TGTGCCAGTAGTGCGCAGGGGGCTGCTGGAAACACCATATATTTT
TRBJ2-7 . . TRBV19 CASAMDVYEQYF TGTGCCAGTGCAATGGATGTCTACGAGCAGTACTTC
TRBJ1-2 . . TRBV30 CAWSGGEGMHGYTF TGTGCCTGGAGTGGGGGGGAAGGCATGCATGGCTACACCTTC
TRBJ2-3 . TRBD2 TRBV5-1 CASSFGTSGGTDTQYF TGCGCCAGCAGCTTTGGGACTAGCGGGGGCACAGATACGCAGTATTTT
TRBJ2-3 . . TRBV28 CASSFSGRSTDTQYF TGTGCCAGCAGTTTTAGTGGCAGAAGTACAGATACGCAGTATTTT
TRBJ2-1 . . TRBV7-2 CASSSYTNEQFF TGTGCCAGCAGCTCCTATACCAATGAGCAGTTCTTC
TRBJ2-7 . TRBD2 TRBV19 CASSIPPLAGGPYEQYF TGTGCCAGTAGTATCCCTCCCCTAGCGGGAGGGCCCTACGAGCAGTACTTC
TRBJ2-1 . TRBD1 TRBV7-3 CASSIDRGFNEQFF TGTGCCAGCAGCATCGACAGGGGTTTCAATGAGCAGTTCTTC
TRBJ2-1 . . TRBV19 CASSTPSYNEQFF TGTGCCAGTAGTACCCCATCCTACAATGAGCAGTTCTTC
TRBJ2-4 once TRBD1 TRBV5-1 CASSWGTGENIQYF TGCGCCAGCAGCTGGGGGACAGGGGAAAACATTCAGTACTTC
TRBJ1-2 few . TRBV11-3 CASSSEGRVNYGYTF TGTGCCAGCAGCTCCGAGGGCAGGGTTAACTATGGCTACACCTTC
TRBJ2-7 . TRBD2 TRBV19 CASSAGLAGAAYEQYF TGTGCCAGTAGCGCCGGACTAGCGGGAGCCGCCTACGAGCAGTACTTC
TRBJ2-7 few . TRBV27 CASSWGSSSYEQYF TGTGCCAGCAGTTGGGGGAGTAGCTCCTACGAGCAGTACTTC
TRBJ2-7 medium-sized TRBD2 TRBV6-6 CASSLGGLAVSYEQYF TGTGCCAGCAGCCTCGGGGGACTAGCGGTCTCCTACGAGCAGTACTTC
TRBJ2-3 . . TRBV15 CATSRGGHTDTQYF TGTGCCACCAGCAGAGGGGGGCACACAGATACGCAGTATTTT
TRBJ2-7 . TRBD1 TRBV11-3 CASSLGQASYEQYF TGTGCCAGCAGCTTGGGACAGGCTTCCTACGAGCAGTACTTC
TRBJ2-6 . . TRBV19 CASSSGANVLTF TGTGCCAGCTCCTCTGGGGCCAACGTCCTGACTTTC
TRBJ1-5 . . TRBV28 CASSSWMGSNQPQHF TGTGCCAGCAGTTCGTGGATGGGGAGCAATCAGCCCCAGCATTTT
TRBJ1-5 . . TRBV6-8 CASGSGNQPQHF TGTGCCAGCGGGAGCGGCAATCAGCCCCAGCATTTT
TRBJ2-7 . . TRBV19 CASSMGWTMGEQYF TGTGCCAGTAGTATGGGGTGGACCATGGGCGAGCAGTACTTC
TRBJ1-3 . . TRBV28 CASSLPQFSGYTIYF TGTGCCAGCAGTTTACCACAATTCAGCGGTTACACCATATATTTT
TRBJ1-5 . . TRBV7-2 CASSRREGHQPQHF TGTGCCAGCAGCCGCCGTGAAGGGCATCAGCCCCAGCATTTT
TRBJ2-1 . . TRBV6-4 CASSVDERSEQFF TGTGCCAGCAGTGTCGACGAGAGATCGGAGCAGTTCTTC
TRBJ2-3 . TRBD1 TRBV5-6 CASSPGQGTSTDTQYF TGTGCCAGCAGCCCGGGACAGGGGACTAGCACAGATACGCAGTATTTT
TRBJ2-7 . . TRBV11-1 CASSLEGSGYGQYF TGTGCCAGCAGCTTAGAAGGTAGCGGCTACGGGCAGTACTTC
TRBJ2-2 few . TRBV30 CAWSVRRPGTGELFF TGTGCCTGGAGTGTACGTCGGCCCGGGACCGGGGAGCTGTTTTTT
TRBJ2-7 . TRBD2 TRBV11-2 CASSLDVAGGLYEQYF TGTGCCAGCAGCTTAGATGTAGCGGGAGGACTCTACGAGCAGTACTTC
TRBJ2-7 . . TRBV5-4 CASSFRGGDEQYF TGTGCCAGCAGCTTCCGTGGCGGGGACGAGCAGTACTTC
TRBJ2-7 . TRBD2 TRBV7-6 CASSSRLAGSRSYEQYF TGTGCCAGCAGCTCCCGACTAGCGGGATCTCGGTCCTACGAGCAGTACTTC
TRBJ1-5 . . TRBV19 CASGRVGNNQPQHF TGTGCCAGTGGTAGGGTGGGGAACAATCAGCCCCAGCATTTT
TRBJ1-5 few . TRBV15 CATSRDSVRNQPQHF TGTGCCACCAGCAGAGATTCGGTTCGCAATCAGCCCCAGCATTTT
TRBJ1-1 once TRBD1 TRBV19 CASSTDREGTEAFF TGTGCCAGTAGTACGGACAGGGAGGGGACTGAAGCTTTCTTT
TRBJ1-2 . TRBD1 TRBV19 CASSIRRQGVSSNYGYTF TGTGCCAGTAGTATAAGGCGACAGGGGGTCTCCTCAAACTATGGCTACACCTTC
TRBJ2-7 once . TRBV11-2 CASSRIAESSYEQYF TGTGCCAGCAGCCGAATAGCGGAGAGCTCCTACGAGCAGTACTTC